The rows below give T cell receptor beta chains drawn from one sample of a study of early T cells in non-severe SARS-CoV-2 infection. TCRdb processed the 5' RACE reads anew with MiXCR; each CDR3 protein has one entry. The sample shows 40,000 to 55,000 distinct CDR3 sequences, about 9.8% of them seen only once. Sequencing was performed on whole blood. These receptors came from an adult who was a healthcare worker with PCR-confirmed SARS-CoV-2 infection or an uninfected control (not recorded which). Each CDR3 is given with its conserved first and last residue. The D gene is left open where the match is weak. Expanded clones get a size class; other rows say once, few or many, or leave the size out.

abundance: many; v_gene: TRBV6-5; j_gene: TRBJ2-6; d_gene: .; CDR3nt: TGTGCCAGCACACGAGCGGCCGGGGCCAACGTCCTGACTTTC; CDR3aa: CASTRAAGANVLTF
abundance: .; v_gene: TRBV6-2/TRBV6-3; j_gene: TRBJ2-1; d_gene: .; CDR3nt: TGTGCCAGCGCGACACGAGCGGTCTTGAATGAGCAGTTCTTC; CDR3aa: CASATRAVLNEQFF
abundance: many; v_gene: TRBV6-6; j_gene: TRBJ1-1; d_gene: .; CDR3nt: TGTGCCAGCAGCTACGCTCAGGGACGGTGGACTGAAGCTTTCTTT; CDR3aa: CASSYAQGRWTEAFF
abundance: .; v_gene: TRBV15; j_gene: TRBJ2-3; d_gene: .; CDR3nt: TGTGCCACCAGCAGAGAGCCCCAGGGTACGCAGTATTTT; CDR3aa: CATSREPQGTQYF
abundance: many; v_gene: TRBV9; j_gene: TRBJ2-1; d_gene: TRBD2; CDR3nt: TGTGCCAGCGGGAGCGCCCGACTAGCGGGAGAGGAAGGTGAGCAGTTCTTC; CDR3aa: CASGSARLAGEEGEQFF
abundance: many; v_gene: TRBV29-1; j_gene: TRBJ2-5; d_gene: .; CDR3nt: TGCAGCGTTGAAGGGTTTGAGACCCAGTACTTC; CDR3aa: CSVEGFETQYF
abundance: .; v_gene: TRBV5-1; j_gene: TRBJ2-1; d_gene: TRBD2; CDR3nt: TGCGCCAGCAGCCCACTGCCTACTAGCGGGAGCACAGGGGGAGATGAGCAGTTCTTC; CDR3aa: CASSPLPTSGSTGGDEQFF
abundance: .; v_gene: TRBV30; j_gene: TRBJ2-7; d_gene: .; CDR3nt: TGTGCCTGGAGTGGGGGCTCCTACGAGCAGTACTTC; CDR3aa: CAWSGGSYEQYF
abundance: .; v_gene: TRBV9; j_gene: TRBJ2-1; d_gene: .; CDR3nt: TGTGCCAGCAGCGTCCCAGGGATTTTCGGGGACAATGAGCAGTTCTTC; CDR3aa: CASSVPGIFGDNEQFF
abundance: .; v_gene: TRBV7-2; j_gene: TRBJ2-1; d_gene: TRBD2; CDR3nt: TGTGCCAGCAGCTTAAGGACTAGCGGGAACAATGAGCAGTTCTTC; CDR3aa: CASSLRTSGNNEQFF
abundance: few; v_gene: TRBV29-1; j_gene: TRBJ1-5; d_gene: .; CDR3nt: TGCAGCGTTGGGGGTAATAGCAATCAGCCCCAGCATTTT; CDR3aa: CSVGGNSNQPQHF
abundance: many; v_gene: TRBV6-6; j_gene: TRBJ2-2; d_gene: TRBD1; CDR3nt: TGTGCCAGCAGTTACGGGCAGGGGGTCACCGGGGAGCTGTTTTTT; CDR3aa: CASSYGQGVTGELFF
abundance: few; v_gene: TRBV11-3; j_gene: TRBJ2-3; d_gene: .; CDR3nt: TGTGCCAGCACAACCTCTAGCACAGATACGCAGTATTTT; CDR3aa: CASTTSSTDTQYF
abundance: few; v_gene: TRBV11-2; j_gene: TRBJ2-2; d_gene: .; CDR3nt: TGTGCCAGCAGCTTATACTTCAGGTTCGACACCGGGGAGCTGTTTTTT; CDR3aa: CASSLYFRFDTGELFF
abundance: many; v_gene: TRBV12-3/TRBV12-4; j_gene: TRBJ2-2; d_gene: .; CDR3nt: TGTGCCTCGCGGCGCGTCGGGGAGACCGGGGAGCTGTTTTTT; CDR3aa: CASRRVGETGELFF
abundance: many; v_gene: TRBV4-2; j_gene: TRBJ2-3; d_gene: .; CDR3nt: TGTGCCAGCAGCCAAGAAATAGGGCCCAAGACAGATACGCAGTATTTT; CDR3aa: CASSQEIGPKTDTQYF
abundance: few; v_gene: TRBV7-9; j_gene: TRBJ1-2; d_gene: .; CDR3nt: TGTGCCAGCAGCCCCCCGCCATATGGCTACACCTTC; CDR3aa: CASSPPPYGYTF
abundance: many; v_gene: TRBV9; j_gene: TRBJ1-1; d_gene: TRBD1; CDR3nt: TGTGCCAGCAGCGTAGTAGGCGGACAGGTCGGGGAAGAAGCTTTCTTT; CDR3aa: CASSVVGGQVGEEAFF
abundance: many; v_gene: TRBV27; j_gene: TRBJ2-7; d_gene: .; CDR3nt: TGTGCCAGCAGTTTGGCAGGGTCAGGGTTCGAGCAGTACTTC; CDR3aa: CASSLAGSGFEQYF
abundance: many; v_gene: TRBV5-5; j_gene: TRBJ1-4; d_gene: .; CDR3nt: TGTGCCAGCAGCAGGGATGATGAAAAACTGTTTTTT; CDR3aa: CASSRDDEKLFF
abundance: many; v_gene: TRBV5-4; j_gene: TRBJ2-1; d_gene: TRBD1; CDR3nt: TGTGCCAGCAGCTTATCGTTAAGCAGGGGGACCTACAATGAGCAGTTCTTC; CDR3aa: CASSLSLSRGTYNEQFF
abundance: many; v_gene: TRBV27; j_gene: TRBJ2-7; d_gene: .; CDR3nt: TGTGCCAGCAGTTTATCACCGGGGGCCTACGAGCAGTACTTC; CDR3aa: CASSLSPGAYEQYF
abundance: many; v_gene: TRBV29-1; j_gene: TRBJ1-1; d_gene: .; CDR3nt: TGCAGCGTTTTGTTAGGGCGGCGAGCTTTCTTT; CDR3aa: CSVLLGRRAFF
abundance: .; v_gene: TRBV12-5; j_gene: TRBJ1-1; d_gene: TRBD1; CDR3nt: TGTGCTAGTGCCCTGGGACAGGGGGCCTCAGCTCTCTTT; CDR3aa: CASALGQGASALF
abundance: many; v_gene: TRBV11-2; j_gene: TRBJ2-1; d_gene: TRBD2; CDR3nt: TGTGCCAGCAGCTTGACTGGGGGGGACTACAATGAGCAGTTCTTC; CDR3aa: CASSLTGGDYNEQFF
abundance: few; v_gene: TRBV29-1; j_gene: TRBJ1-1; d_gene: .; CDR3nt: TGCAGCGTCACGGGGAGGTCGAACACTGAAGCTTTCTTT; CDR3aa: CSVTGRSNTEAFF
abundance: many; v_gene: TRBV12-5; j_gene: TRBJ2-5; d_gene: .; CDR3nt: TGTGCTAGTGGTTTGGGGGTCTATGGGCTTGAACAGGAGACCCAGTACTTC; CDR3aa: CASGLGVYGLEQETQYF
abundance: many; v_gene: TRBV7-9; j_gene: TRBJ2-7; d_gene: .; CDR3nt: TGTGCCAGCAGCTTGGGAGCGCAATCCTACGAGCAGTACTTC; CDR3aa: CASSLGAQSYEQYF
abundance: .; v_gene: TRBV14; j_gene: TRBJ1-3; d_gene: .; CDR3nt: TGTGCCGCCAGGGGCCCTGGAAACACCATATATTTT; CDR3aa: CAARGPGNTIYF
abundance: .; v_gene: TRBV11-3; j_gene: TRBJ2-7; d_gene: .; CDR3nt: TGTGCCAGCAGCTTTACTCATTCCTACGAGCAGTACTTC; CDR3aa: CASSFTHSYEQYF
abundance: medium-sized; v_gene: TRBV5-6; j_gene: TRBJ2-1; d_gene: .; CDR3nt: TGTGCCAGCTCCTTAGCTAACTACAATGAGCAGTTCTTC; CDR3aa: CASSLANYNEQFF
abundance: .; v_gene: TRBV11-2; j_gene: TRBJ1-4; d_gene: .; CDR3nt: TGTGCCAGCAGCCCCCAGGTTGGGCGGGCCGGAGGAAAACTGTTTTTT; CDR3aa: CASSPQVGRAGGKLFF
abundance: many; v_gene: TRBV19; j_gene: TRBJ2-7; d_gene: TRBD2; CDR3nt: TGTGCCAGTAGTACACTAGCGGGGGCCAAATACGAGCAGTACTTC; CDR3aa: CASSTLAGAKYEQYF
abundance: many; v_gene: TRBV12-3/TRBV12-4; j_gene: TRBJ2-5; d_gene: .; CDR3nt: TGTGCCAGCACCCCAACAGGGTTCCAAGAGACCCAGTACTTC; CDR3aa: CASTPTGFQETQYF
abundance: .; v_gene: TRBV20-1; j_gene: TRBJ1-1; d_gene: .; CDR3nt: TGCAGTGCTAGCCCGTTGAACACTGAAGCTTTCTTT; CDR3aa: CSASPLNTEAFF
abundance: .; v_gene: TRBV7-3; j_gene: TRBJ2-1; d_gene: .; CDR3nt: TGTGCCAGCAGCCCGCGGTGGGACGCCCGGTACAATGAGCAGTTCTTC; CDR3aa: CASSPRWDARYNEQFF